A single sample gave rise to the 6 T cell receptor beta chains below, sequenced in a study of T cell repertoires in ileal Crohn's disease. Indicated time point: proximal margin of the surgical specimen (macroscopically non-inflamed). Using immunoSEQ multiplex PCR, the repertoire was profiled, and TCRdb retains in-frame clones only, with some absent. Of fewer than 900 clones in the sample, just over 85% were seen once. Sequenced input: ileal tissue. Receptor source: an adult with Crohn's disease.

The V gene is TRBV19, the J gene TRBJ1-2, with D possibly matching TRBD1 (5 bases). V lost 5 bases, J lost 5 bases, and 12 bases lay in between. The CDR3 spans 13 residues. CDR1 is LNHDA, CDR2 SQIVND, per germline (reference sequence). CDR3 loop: CASSSGIGYGYTF. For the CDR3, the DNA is TGTGCCAGTAGTTCAGGGATCGGGTATGGCTACACCTTC.

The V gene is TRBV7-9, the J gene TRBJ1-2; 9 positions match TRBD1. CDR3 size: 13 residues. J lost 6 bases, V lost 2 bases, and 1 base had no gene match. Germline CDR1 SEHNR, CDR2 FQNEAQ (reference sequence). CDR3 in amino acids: CASSLWTGDGYTF. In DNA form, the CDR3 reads TGTGCCAGCAGCTTATGGACAGGGGATGGCTACACCTTC.

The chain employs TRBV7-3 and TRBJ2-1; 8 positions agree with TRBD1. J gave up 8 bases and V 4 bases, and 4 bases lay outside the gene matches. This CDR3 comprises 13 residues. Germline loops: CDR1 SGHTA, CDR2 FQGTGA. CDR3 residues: CASSSSGGHEQFF. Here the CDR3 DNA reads TGTGCCAGCAGCTCATCAGGGGGCCATGAGCAGTTCTTC.

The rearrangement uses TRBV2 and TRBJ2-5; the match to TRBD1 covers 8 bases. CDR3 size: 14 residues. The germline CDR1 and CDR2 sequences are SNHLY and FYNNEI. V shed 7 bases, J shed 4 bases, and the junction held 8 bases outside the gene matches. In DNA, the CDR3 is TGTGCCAGCACCCGAAATGACAGGGGAGAGACCCAGTACTTC. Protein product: CASTRNDRGETQYF.

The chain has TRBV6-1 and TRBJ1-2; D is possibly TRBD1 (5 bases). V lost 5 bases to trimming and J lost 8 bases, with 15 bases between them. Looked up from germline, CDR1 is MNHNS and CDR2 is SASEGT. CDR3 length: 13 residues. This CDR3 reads CASSLFGGDGYTF. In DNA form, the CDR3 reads TGTGCCAGCAGTCTCTTCGGCGGGGACGGCTACACCTTC.

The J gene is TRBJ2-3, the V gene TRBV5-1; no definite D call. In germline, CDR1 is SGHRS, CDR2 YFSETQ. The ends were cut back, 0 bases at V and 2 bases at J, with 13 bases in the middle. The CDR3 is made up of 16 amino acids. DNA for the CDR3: TGCGCCAGCAGCTTGGGGGTTAACCTAAACACAGATACGCAGTATTTT. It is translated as CASSLGVNLNTDTQYF.